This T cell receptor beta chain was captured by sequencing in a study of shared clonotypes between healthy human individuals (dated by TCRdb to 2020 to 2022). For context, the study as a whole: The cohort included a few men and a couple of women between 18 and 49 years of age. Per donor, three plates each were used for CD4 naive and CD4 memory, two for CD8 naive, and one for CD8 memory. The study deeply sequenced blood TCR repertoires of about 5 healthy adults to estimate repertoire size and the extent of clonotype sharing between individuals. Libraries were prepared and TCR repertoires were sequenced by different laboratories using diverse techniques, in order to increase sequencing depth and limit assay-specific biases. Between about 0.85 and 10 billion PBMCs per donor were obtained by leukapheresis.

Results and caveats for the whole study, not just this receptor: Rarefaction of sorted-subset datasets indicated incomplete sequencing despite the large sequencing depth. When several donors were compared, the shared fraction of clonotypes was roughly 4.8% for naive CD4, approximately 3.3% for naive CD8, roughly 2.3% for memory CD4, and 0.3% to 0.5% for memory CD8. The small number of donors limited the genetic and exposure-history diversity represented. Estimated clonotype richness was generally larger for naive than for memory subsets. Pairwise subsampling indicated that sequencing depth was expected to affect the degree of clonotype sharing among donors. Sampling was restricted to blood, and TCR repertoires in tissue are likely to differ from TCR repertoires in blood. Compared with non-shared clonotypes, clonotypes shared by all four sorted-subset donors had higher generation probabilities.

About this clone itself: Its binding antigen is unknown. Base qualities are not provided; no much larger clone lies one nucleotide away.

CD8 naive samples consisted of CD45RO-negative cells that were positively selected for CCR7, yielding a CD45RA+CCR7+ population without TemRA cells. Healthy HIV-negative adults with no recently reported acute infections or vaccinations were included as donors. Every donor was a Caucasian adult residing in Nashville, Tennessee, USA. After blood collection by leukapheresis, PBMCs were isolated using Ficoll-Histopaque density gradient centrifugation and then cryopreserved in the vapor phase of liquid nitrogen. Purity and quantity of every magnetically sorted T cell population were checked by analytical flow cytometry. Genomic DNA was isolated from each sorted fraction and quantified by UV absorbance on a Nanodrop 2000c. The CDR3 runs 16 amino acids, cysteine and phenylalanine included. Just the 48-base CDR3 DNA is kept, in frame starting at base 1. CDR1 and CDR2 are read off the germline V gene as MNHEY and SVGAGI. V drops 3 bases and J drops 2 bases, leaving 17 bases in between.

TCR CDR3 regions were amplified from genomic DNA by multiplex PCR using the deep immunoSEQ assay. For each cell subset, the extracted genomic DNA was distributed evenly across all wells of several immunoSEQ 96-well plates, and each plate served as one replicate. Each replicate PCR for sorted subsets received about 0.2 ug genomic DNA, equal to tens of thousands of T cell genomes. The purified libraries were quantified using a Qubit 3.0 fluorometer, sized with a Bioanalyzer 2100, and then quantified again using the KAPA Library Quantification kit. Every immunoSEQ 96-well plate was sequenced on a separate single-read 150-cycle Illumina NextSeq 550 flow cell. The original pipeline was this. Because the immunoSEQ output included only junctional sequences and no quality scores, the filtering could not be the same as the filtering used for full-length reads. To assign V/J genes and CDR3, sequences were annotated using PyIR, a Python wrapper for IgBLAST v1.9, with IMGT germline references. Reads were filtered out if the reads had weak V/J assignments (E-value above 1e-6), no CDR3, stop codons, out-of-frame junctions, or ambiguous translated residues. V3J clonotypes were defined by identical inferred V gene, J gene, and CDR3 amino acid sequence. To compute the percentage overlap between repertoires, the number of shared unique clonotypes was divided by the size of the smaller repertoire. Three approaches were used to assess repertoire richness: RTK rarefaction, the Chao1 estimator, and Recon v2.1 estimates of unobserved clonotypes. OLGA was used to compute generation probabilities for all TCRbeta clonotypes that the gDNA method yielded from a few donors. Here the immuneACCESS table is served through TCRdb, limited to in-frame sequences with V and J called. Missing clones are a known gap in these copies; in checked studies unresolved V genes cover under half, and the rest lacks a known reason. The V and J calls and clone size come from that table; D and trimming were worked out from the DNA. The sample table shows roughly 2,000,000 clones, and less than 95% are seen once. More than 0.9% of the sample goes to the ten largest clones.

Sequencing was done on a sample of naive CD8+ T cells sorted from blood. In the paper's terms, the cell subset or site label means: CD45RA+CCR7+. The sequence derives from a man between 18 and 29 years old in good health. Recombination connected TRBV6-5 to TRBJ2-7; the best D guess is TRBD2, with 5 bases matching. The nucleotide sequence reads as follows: TGTGCCAGCAGTTATACTGGTGTGACCGGGGCCTACGAGCAGTACTTC. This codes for CASSYTGVTGAYEQYF.